This TCR beta chain is from a study of T cell repertoires in cytomegalovirus infection. Findings and limits, study-wide: HLA-C-restricted, CMV-specific TCR beta clonotypes were dominant ex vivo.

This clonotype was seen many times. Its antigen is not known. TCRdb reprocessed the reads with MiXCR, giving one entry per CDR3 protein. The sample shows approximately 71,000 distinct CDR3 sequences, about 4.2% of them seen only once. V shed 5 bases, J shed 9 bases, and the junction held 12 bases outside the gene matches. The CDR3 sequence is 17 residues long. The germline V gene encodes CDR1 SGHTA and CDR2 FQGNSA. This receptor was obtained from a human donor in good health (CMV status not recorded). Some clones in this sample may be carry-over from other donors' samples. Material for sequencing was PBMCs. The V and J genes are TRBV7-2 and TRBJ2-1; 14 bases map to TRBD2. This chain's CDR3 is CASSPLPGLAGVSEQFF. CDR3 nucleotide sequence: TGTGCCAGCAGCCCCCTCCCGGGACTAGCGGGAGTGAGTGAGCAGTTCTTC.